A single TCR beta chain is shown here with its context. Its antigen remains unknown. Some clones are missing from TCRdb's copy, which holds only in-frame ones; the method was immunoSEQ multiplex PCR. The sample lists roughly 150,000 clones, about 90% occurring once. The CDR3 sequence is 16 residues long. From germline, CDR1 is SGHTA and CDR2 FQGNSA. Trimming removed 2 bases at V and 0 bases at J, with 11 bases between. This sample is part of a study of T cell responses to AZD1222 COVID-19 vaccine. Study-wide results and caveats: Most donors were white British and more were female, and clonal diversity was possibly underestimated. Sampled repertoires all dated from after the peak T cell response.

This specimen consisted of peripheral blood, obtained 28 days after the second AZD1222 dose. The chain combines TRBV7-2 with TRBJ1-5, with D perhaps TRBD1 (5 bases). The sequence was collected from an adult who received the AZD1222 COVID-19 vaccine. CDR3 nucleotide sequence: TGTGCCAGCAGCTTAATGGGGGGGACTAGCAATCAGCCCCAGCATTTT. Translation gives CASSLMGGTSNQPQHF.